These 3 T cell receptor beta chains came from one sample sequenced in a study of cytomegalovirus exposure and HLA in healthy donors. TCRdb keeps only in-frame clones here, not all; method: immunoSEQ multiplex PCR. The sample holds over 200,000 clones, almost 90% seen once. Sequencing was carried out using PBMCs. The receptors come from a woman in her late teens or twenties in good health and CMV-seronegative.

This clone was seen once. The V and J genes are TRBV6-5 and TRBJ1-2; D call uncertain. The ends were cut back, 6 bases at V and 8 bases at J, with 19 bases in the middle. The CDR3 length is 14 residues. Per germline, CDR1 MNHEY and CDR2 SVGAGI. CDR3 residues: CASRVSLGGQGYTF. CDR3 DNA: TGTGCCAGCAGAGTATCGCTGGGAGGGCAAGGCTACACCTTC.

The chain carries TRBV28 and TRBJ1-2; 7 nucleotides match TRBD1. V lost 5 bases, J lost 2 bases, and 11 bases stayed unmatched. Germline V lookup: CDR1 MDHEN, CDR2 SYDVKM. The CDR3 is 16 residues long. The CDR3 reads CASSEPQGVTNYGYTF. The DNA for the CDR3 is TGTGCCAGCAGTGAACCCCAGGGGGTAACAAACTATGGCTACACCTTC.

This clone was detected only a few times. This chain uses TRBV29-1 with TRBJ2-7; maybe TRBD1 (6 bases). V lost 6 bases and J 6 bases, leaving 15 bases between the germline ends. Germline CDR1 is SQVTM and CDR2 is ANQGSEA. The CDR3 extends over 12 amino acids. The CDR3 protein is CSVRTARGEQYF. CDR3 nucleotide sequence: TGCAGCGTCCGGACAGCCCGGGGCGAGCAGTACTTC.